The 27 T cell receptor beta chains given below trace back to one sample, sequenced in a study of OX40 agonist ivuxolimab in advanced cancers. This table comes from immunoSEQ multiplex PCR, and its TCRdb copy is limited to in-frame clones, with some not included. Here the sample spans 55,000 to 80,000 clones, just over 85% being singletons. The sequences come from CD4+ or CD8+ T cells sorted from blood, collected in a trial of the OX40 agonist ivuxolimab. All receptors come from an adult with an advanced solid tumor such as melanoma, head and neck, liver or kidney cancer.

The chain combines TRBV5-1 with TRBJ2-1; 8 nucleotides match TRBD2. The CDR3 extends over 15 amino acids. Looked up from germline, CDR1 is SGHRS and CDR2 is YFSETQ. V was pared by 4 bases and J by 10 bases, with 13 bases of the junction left unmatched. The CDR3 reads CASSGAGGILEEQFF. CDR3 bases: TGCGCCAGCAGCGGGGCGGGGGGTATTTTGGAGGAGCAGTTCTTC.

The table lists this clone with a count of one. This chain connects TRBV4-1 to TRBJ2-2; possible D gene TRBD1, 5 bases. Germline V gene sequence: CDR1 MGHRA, CDR2 YSYEKL. The V end lost 4 bases, the J end lost 0 bases, and 15 bases lay between the germline ends. The CDR3 is 17 amino acids. The CDR3 loop reads CASSPPQGLANTGELFF. The CDR3 DNA sequence: TGCGCCAGCAGCCCCCCGCAGGGTTTGGCGAACACCGGGGAGCTGTTTTTT.

The chain uses TRBV5-6 and TRBJ1-6; D is uncertain. Germline V gene lookup returns CDR1 SGHDT and CDR2 YYEEEE. CDR3 length: 14 amino acids. V was shortened by 0 bases and J by 5 bases, with 6 bases between the two germline ends. This chain's CDR3 is CASSLEVNNSPLHF. The CDR3 coding sequence is TGTGCCAGCAGCTTGGAAGTGAATAATTCACCCCTCCACTTT.

There are a few counts of this clone. Other DNA sequences in the same sample also yield this CDR3. The rearrangement links TRBV28 to TRBJ1-2, with TRBD1 identical over 7 bases. This CDR3 spans 13 amino acids. Germline-derived CDR1 and CDR2 are MDHEN and SYDVKM. Unmatched junction bases numbered 2, after V lost 5 bases and J lost 2 bases. The CDR3 loop is CASSLGQNYGYTF. CDR3 DNA: TGTGCCAGCAGTCTGGGACAGAACTATGGCTACACCTTC.

The chain links TRBV27 to TRBJ2-5; the match to TRBD2 covers 11 bases. This CDR3 region has 13 residues. Germline trimming cut 6 bases from V and 9 bases from J; bases unmatched to any gene: 6. The germline V gene has CDR1 MNHEY and CDR2 SMNVEV (reference sequence). The CDR3 is CASRTSGVRAQYF. CDR3 sequence (DNA): TGTGCCAGCAGGACTAGCGGGGTCCGGGCCCAGTACTTC.

The chain joins TRBV9 to TRBJ2-2; TRBD2 might be the D (5 bases). Germline values: CDR1 SGDLS, CDR2 YYNGEE. There are 15 residues in the CDR3. V was shortened by 0 bases and J by 1 base, with 7 bases between the two germline ends. As DNA, the CDR3 is TGTGCCAGCAGCGTAGATGGGAGGAACACCGGGGAGCTGTTTTTT. It codes for CASSVDGRNTGELFF.

This chain connects TRBV15 to TRBJ2-7; 8 bases fit TRBD2. J lost 6 bases, V lost 5 bases, and 9 bases had no gene match. The V gene's germline CDR1 is LNHNV and CDR2 YYDKDF (reference sequence). CDR3 length equals 14 residues. For the CDR3, the DNA is TGTGCCACCAGCGGGGGCGCTCGGGGGGGCGAGCAGTACTTC. Its protein is CATSGGARGGEQYF.

This chain uses TRBV30 with TRBJ1-2, with no clear D. The CDR3 is 15 residues long. CDR1 GTSNPN and CDR2 SVGIG come from the germline V gene (reference sequence). The ends were cut back, 2 bases at V and 6 bases at J, with 19 bases in the middle. CDR3 residues: CAWSKGIPFEDGYTF. CDR3 nucleotides: TGTGCCTGGAGTAAAGGGATCCCGTTCGAGGATGGCTACACCTTC.

V usage is TRBV10-3 and J usage is TRBJ1-3, with TRBD1 matching over 8 bases. The length of the CDR3 is 15 residues. V dropped 6 bases and J dropped 0; count of bases not matched to a gene: 4. Germline V gene data show CDR1 as ENHRY and CDR2 as SYGVKD. Here the CDR3 reads CAISQTGGSGNTIYF. The CDR3 coding sequence is TGTGCCATCAGCCAAACAGGGGGCTCTGGAAACACCATATATTTT.

The rearrangement joins TRBV9 to TRBJ1-2; unclear D gene. Germline V gene lookup returns CDR1 SGDLS and CDR2 YYNGEE. The CDR3 covers 13 residues. Trimming removed 3 bases at V and 4 bases at J, with 10 bases between. CDR3 region: CASSGRVGYGYTF. Written as DNA, the CDR3 is TGTGCCAGCAGCGGTCGGGTTGGCTATGGCTACACCTTC. The full variable domain, with the rest looked up from reference TRBV9 and TRBJ1-2, is DSGVTQTPKHLITATGQRVTLRCSPRSGDLSVYWYQQSLDQGLQFLIQYYNGEERAKGNILERFSAQQFPDLHSELNLSSLELGDSALYFCASSGRVGYGYTFGSGTRLTVV.

This clone was seen more than once but under ten times. This sequence joins TRBV5-1 and TRBJ2-2; D possibly corresponds to TRBD1 (6 bases). The CDR3 consists of 20 residues. Trimming shortened V by 1 base and J by 3 bases, and 25 bases separated the two germline ends. CDR1 is SGHRS and CDR2 is YFSETQ in the germline V gene. The CDR3 sequence: CASSLNPQGRRTEDTGELFF. The CDR3 coding sequence is TGCGCCAGCAGCTTGAATCCACAGGGACGACGCACTGAAGACACCGGGGAGCTGTTTTTT.

This clone was seen a handful of times. The V gene is TRBV7-2, the J gene TRBJ2-1; a possible D gene is TRBD2 (7 bases). Germline assignment: CDR1 SGHTA and CDR2 FQGNSA. This CDR3 has 15 amino acids. V was trimmed by 0 bases and J by 4 bases, leaving 10 bases between them. CDR3 sequence (DNA): TGTGCCAGCAGCTTAGCGGGGGGGCCGTACAATGAGCAGTTCTTC. Translation: CASSLAGGPYNEQFF.

The chain is built from TRBV30 and TRBJ2-6; D could derive from TRBD1 or TRBD2 (5 bases each). Trimming stripped 7 bases from V and 1 base from J, with 14 bases between. This CDR3 has 15 residues. Looked up from germline, CDR1 is GTSNPN and CDR2 is SVGIG (reference sequence). CDR3 nucleotides: TGTGCCTCCGGGACGGACCTTTCTGGGGCCAACGTCCTGACTTTC. It specifies CASGTDLSGANVLTF.

J is TRBJ2-1 and V is TRBV11-1; D may be TRBD1 or TRBD2 (5 bases each). V lost 0 bases and J lost 9, with 12 bases in between. Germline assignment: CDR1 SGHAT and CDR2 FQDESV (reference sequence). This CDR3 is built from 14 residues. CDR3 protein: CASSLARGFGEQFF. The DNA of the CDR3 is TGTGCCAGCAGCTTAGCGAGGGGATTCGGTGAGCAGTTCTTC.

The rearrangement links TRBV28 to TRBJ1-2, with D unclear. Trimming stripped 3 bases from V and 6 bases from J, with 8 bases between. The germline V gene has CDR1 MDHEN and CDR2 SYDVKM. The CDR3 contains 12 residues. In nucleotides, the CDR3 is TGTGCCAGCAGTTTGTCCGGGGATGGCTACACCTTC. Its protein product is CASSLSGDGYTF.

About this clone: One junction end disagrees with the germline gene, perhaps due to a read error. The V and J genes are TRBV11-3 and TRBJ2-7; no clear D. Germline assignment: CDR1 SGHNT and CDR2 YENEEA. The CDR3 spans 13 residues. In DNA form, the CDR3 reads TGTGTCAGCAGCTTAGGGCCTACATACGAGCAGTACTTC. Its protein is CVSSLGPTYEQYF.

A few counts support this clone. V is TRBV9 and J is TRBJ1-3; no reliable D call. Trimming shortened V by 4 bases and J by 8 bases, and 16 bases separated the two germline ends. CDR3 size: 14 residues. Germline CDR1 and CDR2: SGDLS and YYNGEE. CDR3 sequence reads: CASSHDSPEDTIYF. In nucleotides, the CDR3 is TGTGCCAGCAGCCACGACTCTCCCGAGGACACCATATATTTT.

The rearrangement links TRBV7-2 to TRBJ1-2, with TRBD1 matching over 8 bases. The CDR3 consists of 14 residues. Germline loops: CDR1 SGHTA, CDR2 FQGNSA. With V trimmed by 5 bases and J by 8 bases, 10 bases remained unmatched. The CDR3 DNA reads TGTGCCAGCAGCCCCAGGGGGCTGAGCGAAGGCTACACCTTC. As protein: CASSPRGLSEGYTF. The variable domain in full, completed from reference TRBV7-2 and TRBJ1-2, reads GAGVSQSPSNKVTEKGKDVELRCDPISGHTALYWYRQSLGQGLEFLIYFQGNSAPDKSGLPSDRFSAERTGGSVSTLTIQRTQQEDSAVYLCASSPRGLSEGYTFGSGTRLTVV.

The chain carries TRBV5-1 and TRBJ1-6; 7 bases are shared with TRBD1. Germline V CDR1 and CDR2: SGHRS, YFSETQ. The trim removed 9 bases at V and 7 bases at J, leaving 13 bases unmatched. The CDR3 is made up of 15 amino acids. CDR3 DNA sequence: TGCGCCACCAACGAGGCGGGCAGGGGGAATTCACCCCTCCACTTT. Protein: CATNEAGRGNSPLHF.

The chain uses TRBV5-6 and TRBJ2-5, with unresolved D. From germline, CDR1 is SGHDT and CDR2 YYEEEE. The CDR3 runs 15 residues. V lost 2 bases to trimming and J lost 2 bases, with 13 bases between them. The CDR3 DNA is TGTGCCAGCAGCTTTGGCCTCACTACGCAAGAGACCCAGTACTTC. This gives the protein CASSFGLTTQETQYF.

This clone was seen a single time. This sequence joins TRBV11-2 and TRBJ2-5; no definite D call. The CDR3 is made up of 13 amino acids. The ends were cut back, 0 bases at V and 3 bases at J, with 5 bases in the middle. Germline V gene data show CDR1 as SGHAT and CDR2 as FQNNGV. This CDR3 reads CASSLDTEETQYF. The CDR3 region has the DNA TGTGCCAGCAGCTTAGATACTGAAGAGACCCAGTACTTC.

The chain uses TRBV19 and TRBJ2-2; D call uncertain. The length of the CDR3 is 14 residues. V lost 6 bases and J 0 bases, leaving 8 bases between the germline ends. CDR1 and CDR2 from the germline V gene are LNHDA and SQIVND (reference sequence). CDR3 residues: CASRVGTNTGELFF. The CDR3 coding sequence is TGTGCCAGTAGAGTAGGGACGAACACCGGGGAGCTGTTTTTT. The full variable domain, in which reference TRBV19 and TRBJ2-2 provide the parts outside the CDR3, is DGGITQSPKYLFRKEGQNVTLSCEQNLNHDAMYWYRQDPGQGLRLIYYSQIVNDFQKGDIAEGYSVSREKKESFPLTVTSAQKNPTAFYLCASRVGTNTGELFFGEGSRLTVL.

The rearrangement links TRBV5-1 to TRBJ1-5; D is unclear. The V end was cut by 4 bases, the J end by 7 bases, with 15 bases between. This CDR3 has 14 amino acids. The germline gives CDR1 SGHRS, CDR2 YFSETQ. CDR3 amino acids: CASSLDGGEQPQHF. For the CDR3, the DNA is TGCGCCAGCAGCCTAGACGGCGGAGAACAGCCCCAGCATTTT.

The chain employs TRBV21-1 and TRBJ1-1; the D call of TRBD1 is as the table states it, not checked on the DNA. TRBV21-1 has pseudogene status. CDR3 length equals 17 residues. The CDR3 loop is CASSKGRGSFSRTEAFF. CDR3 sequence (DNA): TGTGCCAGCAGCAAAGGTAGGGGATCGTTTTCACGCACTGAAGCTTTCTTT.

In its sample, this clone was seen a few times. This chain links TRBV11-3 with TRBJ2-3; D is undetermined. This CDR3 region has 14 residues. Trimming cost V 4 bases and J 3 bases, with 11 bases left between them. Germline V lookup: CDR1 SGHNT, CDR2 YENEEA. Here the CDR3 reads CASSSNRMTDTQYF. CDR3 nucleotide sequence: TGTGCCAGCAGCTCTAATCGAATGACAGATACGCAGTATTTT.

The chain combines TRBV4-2 with TRBJ1-1, with D possibly being TRBD1 (5 bases). The CDR3 extends over 14 amino acids. Germline V lookup: CDR1 LGHNA, CDR2 YNFKEQ. V dropped 0 bases and J dropped 5 bases, with 10 bases sitting between them. The CDR3 DNA sequence: TGTGCCAGCAGCCAAGATAGAAGGGGTACTGAAGCTTTCTTT. Amino acids: CASSQDRRGTEAFF.

The chain recombines TRBV2 with TRBJ1-1; D perhaps matches TRBD1 (5 bases). This CDR3 has 12 amino acids. Germline-derived CDR1 and CDR2 are SNHLY and FYNNEI. Trimming took 6 bases from V and 5 from J, leaving 10 bases between them. CDR3 coding DNA: TGTGCCAGCAGACAGGAGGAGACTGAAGCTTTCTTT. It translates to CASRQEETEAFF.